What follows are 19 T cell receptor beta chains derived from one specimen sequenced in a study of response to subunit inactivated influenza vaccine. TCRdb ran MiXCR on the RT-PCR reads and lists one entry per CDR3 protein. The sample has some 190,000 distinct CDR3 sequences, roughly an eighth seen once. The source was CD8+ T cells sorted from PBMCs, collected more than 4 days after vaccination. Receptor source: a man aged 50 to 60 who received an inactivated influenza vaccine.

This clonotype was found many times. The rearrangement joins TRBV6-1 to TRBJ2-1; 13 bases fit TRBD2. The germline CDR1 and CDR2 sequences are MNHNS and SASEGT. Losses at the gene ends were 5 bases for V and 7 bases for J; bases not matched to a gene: 5. This CDR3 has 15 residues. CDR3 region: CASSPGLAGSNEQFF. As DNA, the CDR3 is TGTGCCAGCAGTCCGGGACTAGCGGGATCAAATGAGCAGTTCTTC.

This clonotype was picked up many times. The chain employs TRBV14 and TRBJ2-7; D gene uncertain. Looked up from germline, CDR1 is SGHDN and CDR2 is FVKESK. The CDR3 extends over 13 amino acids. The ends were cut back, 4 bases at V and 4 bases at J, with 11 bases in the middle. The CDR3 DNA sequence: TGTGCCAGCAGCCCATCAAGACGATACGAGCAGTACTTC. Its protein product is CASSPSRRYEQYF.

V usage is TRBV29-1 and J usage is TRBJ1-1; tentative D call: TRBD1 (6 bases). Trimming stripped 7 bases from V and 6 bases from J, with 18 bases between. Germline CDR1 SQVTM, CDR2 ANQGSEA. The CDR3 runs to 13 residues. CDR3 amino acids: CSAPDGGASEAFF. The CDR3 DNA follows: TGCAGCGCGCCCGACGGGGGGGCCTCTGAAGCTTTCTTT.

This clonotype was detected ten times or more. This chain links TRBV15 with TRBJ1-5; possible D gene TRBD1, 5 bases. V lost 0 bases and J 6 bases, leaving 9 bases between the germline ends. CDR1 and CDR2 from the germline V gene are LNHNV and YYDKDF (reference sequence). The CDR3 totals 14 residues. The CDR3 nucleotides are TGTGCCACCAGCAGAGACAGGGTGGGTCAGCCCCAGCATTTT. Translated: CATSRDRVGQPQHF.

There are a few counts of this clonotype. The V gene is TRBV6-2 or TRBV6-3, the J gene TRBJ1-2; possibly TRBD1 for D (5 bases). Per the germline V gene, CDR1 is MNHEY and CDR2 is SVGEGT. V lost 0 bases, J lost 5 bases, and 16 bases lay in between. The CDR3 totals 16 residues. The CDR3 sequence is CASSYSRAREIYGYTF. The CDR3 nucleotides are TGTGCCAGCAGTTACTCCCGGGCCAGGGAGATTTATGGCTACACCTTC.

V is TRBV20-1 and J is TRBJ2-1, with 14 bases that match TRBD2. CDR1 DFQATT and CDR2 SNEGSKA come from the germline V gene (reference sequence). With 0 bases clipped from V and 9 bases from J, the junction kept 10 bases outside the gene matches. The CDR3 runs to 17 residues. The CDR3 sequence: CSARDATGLAGVGEQFF. In nucleotides, the CDR3 is TGCAGTGCTAGAGATGCAACGGGACTAGCGGGAGTAGGTGAGCAGTTCTTC.

This chain joins TRBV6-6 and TRBJ1-6; no definite D call. The germline V gene encodes CDR1 MNHNY and CDR2 SVGAGI (reference sequence). Trimming pared 2 bases from V and 5 bases from J, leaving 4 bases between. The CDR3 is 13 amino acids. The CDR3 loop is CASSYGDNSPLHF. The CDR3 nucleotides read TGTGCCAGCAGTTACGGAGATAATTCACCCCTCCACTTT.

This clonotype was counted only a few times. The J gene is TRBJ1-4, the V gene TRBV27; 9 bases map to TRBD1. This CDR3 spans 17 amino acids. The junction had 10 bases not matched to a gene; V was cut back by 0 bases and J by 8 bases. CDR1 is MNHEY, CDR2 SMNVEV, per germline (reference sequence). The DNA for the CDR3 is TGTGCCAGCAGTTTATCGTACGGGGGACAGGGTGTGGAAAAACTGTTTTTT. This encodes CASSLSYGGQGVEKLFF.

J is TRBJ2-7 and V is TRBV28; D possibly uses TRBD1 or TRBD2 (5 bases each). The CDR3 runs to 14 residues. Germline values: CDR1 MDHEN, CDR2 SYDVKM. Deletions cut 4 bases from V and 0 bases from J, with 10 bases between. The CDR3 nucleotides read TGTGCCAGCAGTTACGCAGGGAGCTCCTACGAGCAGTACTTC. It translates to CASSYAGSSYEQYF.

This clonotype was seen a few times. V usage is TRBV13 and J usage is TRBJ2-2; D call uncertain. V gave up 5 bases and J gave up 0 bases, with 10 bases separating them. Germline CDR1 is PRHDT and CDR2 is FYEKMQ (reference sequence). This CDR3 contains 15 residues. The chain's CDR3 is CASSARAANTGELFF. The CDR3 region has the DNA TGTGCCAGCAGCGCCCGGGCGGCGAACACCGGGGAGCTGTTTTTT.

This chain joins TRBV6-2 or TRBV6-3 and TRBJ2-1, with TRBD2 matching over 10 bases. The CDR3 has 14 amino acids. J was trimmed by 8 bases and V by 4 bases; bases with no gene match: 5. Germline lookup yields CDR1 MNHEY and CDR2 SVGEGT. The CDR3 is CASSSFLAGDEQFF. DNA of the CDR3: TGTGCCAGCAGTTCATTTCTAGCGGGAGATGAGCAGTTCTTC.

This clonotype was observed a handful of times. The genes are TRBV10-3 and TRBJ2-5, with unresolved D. V shed 8 bases and J shed 0 bases, with 10 bases lying between them. CDR1 and CDR2 from the germline V gene are ENHRY and SYGVKD. The CDR3 spans 13 residues. The CDR3 DNA reads TGTGCCATCTTCGTTCAGCACCAAGAGACCCAGTACTTC. Encoded protein: CAIFVQHQETQYF.

V is TRBV5-6 and J is TRBJ2-5; D is undetermined. The CDR3 sequence is 12 residues long. Germline V gene data show CDR1 as SGHDT and CDR2 as YYEEEE. The germline V and J ends were trimmed by 0 bases and 0 bases, with 0 bases remaining between them. This CDR3 is CASSLDQETQYF. CDR3 sequence (DNA): TGTGCCAGCAGCTTGGACCAAGAGACCCAGTACTTC.

This clonotype was picked up a small number of times. Written as DNA, the CDR3 is TGTGCCAGCAGCTTAGTCCCTAGCGGGTCATATAATCCAGATACGCAGTATTTT. Amino acid sequence: CASSLVPSGSYNPDTQYF. The gene calls are TRBV7-6 and TRBJ2-3; TRBD2 matches at 8 bases. This CDR3 spans 18 amino acids. V lost 1 base to trimming and J lost 4 bases; unmatched junction nucleotides: 13. Germline V gives CDR1 SGHVS, CDR2 FNYEAQ.

This clonotype was seen a handful of times. This chain uses TRBV7-2 with TRBJ2-3, with D uncertain. The V end lost 4 bases, the J end lost 0 bases, and 11 bases lay between the germline ends. CDR1 and CDR2 from the germline V gene are SGHTA and FQGNSA. This CDR3 has 15 amino acids. The CDR3 sequence is CASSWPRISTDTQYF. CDR3 nucleotide sequence: TGTGCCAGCAGCTGGCCCCGGATTAGCACAGATACGCAGTATTTT.

This clonotype was seen more than once but under ten times. CDR3 amino acids: CASHPLTGKNTGELFF. The CDR3 DNA reads as TGTGCCAGCCACCCCTTAACAGGGAAGAACACCGGGGAGCTGTTTTTT. This chain links TRBV9 with TRBJ2-2; D perhaps matches TRBD1 (6 bases). V was clipped by 7 bases and J by 1 base, with 17 bases between them. Looked up from germline, CDR1 is SGDLS and CDR2 is YYNGEE. The length of the CDR3 is 16 residues.

The chain is built from TRBV5-5 and TRBJ2-1, with 8 positions matching TRBD1. V lost 3 bases to trimming and J lost 9 bases; unmatched junction nucleotides: 5. This CDR3 spans 13 amino acids. The V gene's germline CDR1 is SGHKS and CDR2 YYEKEE (reference sequence). For the CDR3, the DNA is TGTGCCAGCAGCTCTTGGACAGGGTTTGAGCAGTTCTTC. Encoded protein: CASSSWTGFEQFF.

The chain recombines TRBV7-2 with TRBJ2-7, with 7 bases that match TRBD2. Germline CDR1 and CDR2: SGHTA and FQGNSA. The CDR3 covers 16 residues. After removal of 1 base from V and 6 bases from J, the junction contained 12 bases not matched to a gene. CDR3 sequence: CASSLVGTNPSPEQYF. The CDR3 DNA reads TGTGCCAGCAGCTTAGTGGGGACTAACCCCTCCCCCGAGCAGTACTTC.

Concerning this clonotype itself: Germline is not matched at one junction end, which may reflect a read error. The rearrangement links TRBV4-3 to TRBJ2-1; D call uncertain. The CDR3 consists of 17 residues. Germline lookup yields CDR1 LGHNA and CDR2 YSLEER. The DNA of the CDR3 is TGCGCCAGCAGCCAAGGTTTTAGTGGAGCGTGGGCCTATGAGCAGCTCTTC. Translating gives CASSQGFSGAWAYEQLF.